This T cell receptor (beta chain) was identified in a study of blood T cell repertoires in COVID-19. Sequencing was performed with immunoSEQ multiplex PCR; in TCRdb, only in-frame clones are kept and a portion is missing. The sample includes about 240,000 clones, 80% to 90% of them seen just once. Germline trimming cut 3 bases from V and 4 bases from J; bases unmatched to any gene: 8. Per germline, CDR1 SGHNT and CDR2 YYREEE (reference sequence). The CDR3 runs to 16 residues. This receptor was taken from a man in his fifties with acute or convalescent COVID-19. The chain has TRBV5-4 and TRBJ2-5, with TRBD2 matching 11 bases. The source material was peripheral blood. The CDR3: CASSSDAGLAGETQYF. The CDR3 coding sequence is TGTGCCAGCAGCTCCGACGCAGGACTAGCGGGAGAGACCCAGTACTTC.